These 17 T cell receptor beta chains were all obtained from the same sample, sequenced in a study of CD8+ T cells in alopecia areata. Treatment specified: oral pan-JAK inhibitor, 5-10 mg twice daily. Once RNA had been extracted, it was reverse transcribed into cDNA to act as the sequencing template. The protocol was immunoSEQ multiplex PCR, while the TCRdb copy is restricted to in-frame clones and leaves out a portion. The sample holds 93,000 or so clones, 70% to 90% seen once. The sequenced sample was CD8+ T cells sorted from blood, obtained between weeks 30 and 35, from a patient treated with tofacitinib. These receptors came from a human donor with alopecia areata.

The chain links TRBV4-2 to TRBJ2-3; 7 bases align to TRBD2. The CDR3 runs 18 residues. CDR1 LGHNA and CDR2 YNFKEQ come from the germline V gene. V was pared by 0 bases and J by 0 bases, with 9 bases of the junction left unmatched. Written as DNA, the CDR3 is TGTGCCAGCAGCCAAGATCAGGCGGGAGCTTCTAGCACAGATACGCAGTATTTT. The encoded protein is CASSQDQAGASSTDTQYF.

J is TRBJ1-4 and V is TRBV7-9; weak D call: TRBD1 (6 bases). The CDR3 runs 17 residues. Trimming removed 5 bases at V and 6 bases at J, with 22 bases between. CDR1 and CDR2 from the germline V gene are SEHNR and FQNEAQ (reference sequence). As DNA, the CDR3 is TGTGCCAGCAGCGACCCGGGTACCAGGGGCTTGGATGAAAAACTGTTTTTT. Its protein product is CASSDPGTRGLDEKLFF.

The chain couples TRBV27 to TRBJ1-2; D ambiguous. Trimming removed 4 bases from V and 2 bases from J, with 8 bases in between. The germline V gene has CDR1 MNHEY and CDR2 SMNVEV (reference sequence). The CDR3 runs to 13 residues. The CDR3 loop reads CASSSQQNYGYTF. CDR3 sequence (DNA): TGTGCCAGCAGTTCACAGCAAAACTATGGCTACACCTTC.

This clone was seen a handful of times. This chain connects TRBV4-1 to TRBJ2-1; TRBD2 agrees at 12 bases. The CDR3 is made up of 16 amino acids. J was trimmed by 3 bases and V by 3 bases; bases with no gene match: 3. The germline V gene encodes CDR1 MGHRA and CDR2 YSYEKL. CDR3 in DNA: TGCGCCAGCAGCCACAGACTAGCGGGAGACTACAATGAGCAGTTCTTC. It specifies CASSHRLAGDYNEQFF.

V usage is TRBV2 and J usage is TRBJ2-7; D unresolved. Germline V gene data show CDR1 as SNHLY and CDR2 as FYNNEI. CDR3 length: 12 residues. The V end was cut by 7 bases, the J end by 3 bases, with 10 bases between. Written as DNA, the CDR3 is TGTGCCAGCAAGGAGAAGAACTACGAGCAGTACTTC. It is translated as CASKEKNYEQYF.

The chain couples TRBV6-5 to TRBJ2-7; no clear D gene. This CDR3 has 13 amino acids. Germline-derived CDR1 and CDR2 are MNHEY and SVGAGI. V was clipped by 6 bases and J by 0 bases, with 9 bases between them. CDR3 nucleotide sequence: TGTGCCAGCAGCCCCGGGTCCTCCTACGAGCAGTACTTC. This codes for CASSPGSSYEQYF.

The chain joins TRBV9 to TRBJ2-7, with 8 bases that match TRBD1. The CDR3 extends over 16 amino acids. Trimming took 0 bases from V and 2 from J; bases not matched to a gene: 7. Germline loops: CDR1 SGDLS, CDR2 YYNGEE. CDR3 sequence: CASSVGSGTGAYEQYF. DNA for the CDR3: TGTGCCAGCAGCGTAGGATCCGGGACAGGAGCCTACGAGCAGTACTTC.

CDR3 bases: TGCGCCAGCAGCCAAATTGAGTCGCGGAATGAGCAGTTCTTC. Protein: CASSQIESRNEQFF. V and J are TRBV4-1 and TRBJ2-1; no reliable D call. The CDR3 length is 14 residues. Per the germline V gene, CDR1 is MGHRA and CDR2 is YSYEKL. The V end lost 2 bases, the J end lost 7 bases, and 12 bases lay between the germline ends.

The chain joins TRBV12-5 to TRBJ2-1, with 8 bases that match TRBD2. CDR1 is LGHNT and CDR2 is FRNRAP in the germline V gene. The junction had 13 bases not matched to a gene; V was cut back by 2 bases and J by 1 base. This CDR3 spans 19 amino acids. The chain's CDR3 is CASGLSDPTGLVSYNEQFF. CDR3 DNA: TGTGCTAGTGGTTTGTCCGACCCAACGGGACTAGTATCCTACAATGAGCAGTTCTTC.

This chain links TRBV27 with TRBJ2-1; D remains unclear. CDR1 is MNHEY and CDR2 is SMNVEV in the germline V gene (reference sequence). CDR3 size: 13 residues. V was pared by 4 bases and J by 5 bases, with 9 bases between. As DNA, the CDR3 is TGTGCCAGCAGTTCCCCCCAGGACAATGAGCAGTTCTTC. Its protein is CASSSPQDNEQFF.

The chain carries TRBV5-5 and TRBJ1-2, with D maybe TRBD1 (6 bases). The germline V gene has CDR1 SGHKS and CDR2 YYEKEE (reference sequence). V shed 4 bases and J shed 2 bases, with 21 bases lying between them. CDR3 length: 17 amino acids. Written as DNA, the CDR3 is TGTGCCAGCAGCCGAAATAACCCGGGACAAATGAACTATGGCTACACCTTC. It yields the protein CASSRNNPGQMNYGYTF.

The table lists this clone with a few counts. The chain joins TRBV27 to TRBJ2-7; tentatively, D is TRBD2 (5 bases). The V and J ends lost 5 bases and 2 bases respectively, with 13 bases between them. This CDR3 comprises 14 residues. The germline gives CDR1 MNHEY, CDR2 SMNVEV (reference sequence). CDR3 bases: TGTGCCAGCAGTCCGGGGTCCGGGGCCTACGAGCAGTACTTC. Amino acid sequence: CASSPGSGAYEQYF.

This chain links TRBV23-1 with TRBJ1-2, with D tentatively TRBD1 (5 bases). TRBV23-1 is sorted into the ORF group, with uncertain function. The germline V and J ends were trimmed by 0 bases and 3 bases, with 5 bases remaining between them. CDR3 length: 13 residues. Here the CDR3 reads CASSQSGDYGYTF. CDR3 bases: TGCGCCAGCAGTCAATCGGGGGACTATGGCTACACCTTC.

This CDR3 reads CASSSTGDLTMGYTF. The DNA for the CDR3 is TGTGCCAGCAGCTCAACAGGGGATCTGACTATGGGCTACACCTTC. The chain is built from TRBV7-9 and TRBJ1-2; 7 bases are a match to TRBD1. The germline V gene has CDR1 SEHNR and CDR2 FQNEAQ (reference sequence). This CDR3 is 15 amino acids long. The junction had 13 bases not matched to a gene; V was cut back by 4 bases and J by 8 bases.

The chain employs TRBV29-1 and TRBJ1-2; D gene ambiguous. The germline V gene encodes CDR1 SQVTM and CDR2 ANQGSEA. This CDR3 has 14 residues. V was clipped by 4 bases and J by 7 bases, with 19 bases between them. The CDR3 nucleotides read TGCAGCGTTGCAGGACGTCGTACGGGTCTTGGCTACACCTTC. Its translation: CSVAGRRTGLGYTF.

As regards this clone: Germline and junction disagree at one end, which may indicate a read error. This chain links TRBV29-1 with TRBJ2-7; no firm D call. Germline V gives CDR1 SQVTM, CDR2 ANQGSEA. CDR3 size: 15 residues. The CDR3 loop is CSVEGWAETSYEQYF. CDR3 coding DNA: TGCAGCGTGGAAGGGTGGGCAGAAACCTCCTACGAGCAGTACTTC.

The V call is TRBV19, the J call TRBJ2-7; D might be TRBD1 (5 bases). V gave up 4 bases and J gave up 6 bases, with 16 bases separating them. The V gene's germline CDR1 is LNHDA and CDR2 SQIVND (reference sequence). This CDR3 is 14 amino acids long. This CDR3 reads CASSTTSDRAEQYF. In DNA, the CDR3 is TGTGCCAGTAGTACCACATCCGACAGAGCCGAGCAGTACTTC.